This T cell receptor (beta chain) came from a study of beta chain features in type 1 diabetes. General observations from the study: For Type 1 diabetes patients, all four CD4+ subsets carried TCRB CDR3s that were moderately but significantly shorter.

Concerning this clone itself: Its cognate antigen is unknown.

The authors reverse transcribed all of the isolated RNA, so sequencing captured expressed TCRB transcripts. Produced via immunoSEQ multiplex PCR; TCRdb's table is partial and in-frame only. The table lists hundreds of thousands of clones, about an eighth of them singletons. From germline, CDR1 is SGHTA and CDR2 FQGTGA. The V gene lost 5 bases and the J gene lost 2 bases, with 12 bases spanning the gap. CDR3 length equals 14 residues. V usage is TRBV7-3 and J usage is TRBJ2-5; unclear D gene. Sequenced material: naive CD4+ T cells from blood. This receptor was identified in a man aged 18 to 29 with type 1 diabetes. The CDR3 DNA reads TGTGCCAGCAGCAGAACCGGTTATCAAGAGACCCAGTACTTC. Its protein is CASSRTGYQETQYF.